This passage covers 3 T cell receptor beta chains from one sample sequenced in a study of T-cell memory formation after mild COVID-19. TCRdb re-analysed the 5' RACE reads in MiXCR, keeping a single row per CDR3 protein. The top ten hold about 12% of the sample, which has hundreds of thousands of distinct CDR3 sequences, roughly 23% seen once. Sequencing used PBMCs or a T cell subset sorted from them (not recorded which). These receptors originate from an adult woman who had mild COVID-19 (a few samples of this study predate the infection). Cell type and time point are not known.

This clonotype was seen more than once but under ten times. The chain is built from TRBV18 and TRBJ2-7, with a possible D match to TRBD1 (6 bases). Trimming shortened V by 6 bases and J by 4 bases, and 16 bases separated the two germline ends. This CDR3 is 14 amino acids long. Germline V gene sequence: CDR1 KGHSH, CDR2 LQKENI. DNA for the CDR3: TGTGCCAGCTCTGGAACCGAAACAGGGTACGAGCAGTACTTC. It specifies CASSGTETGYEQYF.

V gene TRBV7-9 combines with J gene TRBJ2-2; 14 bases line up with TRBD2. Trimming took 0 bases from V and 7 from J; bases not matched to a gene: 7. The CDR3 has 18 amino acids. Germline V gives CDR1 SEHNR, CDR2 FQNEAQ (reference sequence). The DNA of the CDR3 is TGTGCCAGCAGCTTAGCGCAGGGACTAGCGGGAGTTGACGGGGAGCTGTTTTTT. It translates to CASSLAQGLAGVDGELFF.

The V call is TRBV6-1, the J call TRBJ2-2; a weak D match, TRBD2 (6 bases). The CDR3 extends over 15 amino acids. V lost 4 bases and J lost 2, with 11 bases in between. Germline CDR1 MNHNS, CDR2 SASEGT. CDR3 sequence reads: CASSAEGLNTGELFF. The CDR3 nucleotides read TGTGCCAGCAGTGCAGAGGGACTTAACACCGGGGAGCTGTTTTTT.